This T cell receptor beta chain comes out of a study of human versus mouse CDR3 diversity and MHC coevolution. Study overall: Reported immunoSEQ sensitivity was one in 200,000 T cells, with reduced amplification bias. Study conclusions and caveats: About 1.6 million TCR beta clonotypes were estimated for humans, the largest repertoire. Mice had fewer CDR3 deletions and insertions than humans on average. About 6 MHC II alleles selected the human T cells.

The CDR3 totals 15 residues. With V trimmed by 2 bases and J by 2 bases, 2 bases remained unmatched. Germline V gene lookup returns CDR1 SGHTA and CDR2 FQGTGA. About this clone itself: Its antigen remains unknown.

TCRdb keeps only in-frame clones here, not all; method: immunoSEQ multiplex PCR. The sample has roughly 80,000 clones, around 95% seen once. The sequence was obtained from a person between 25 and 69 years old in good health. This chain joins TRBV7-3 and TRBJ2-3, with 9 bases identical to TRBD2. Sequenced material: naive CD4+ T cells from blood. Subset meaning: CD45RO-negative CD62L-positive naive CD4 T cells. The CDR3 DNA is TGTGCCAGCAGCTTACCGGGACTAGCCACAGATACGCAGTATTTT. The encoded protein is CASSLPGLATDTQYF. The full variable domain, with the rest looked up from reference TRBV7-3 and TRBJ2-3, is GAGVSQTPSNKVTEKGKYVELRCDPISGHTALYWYRQSLGQGPEFLIYFQGTGAADDSGLPNDRFFAVRPEGSVSTLKIQRTERGDSAVYLCASSLPGLATDTQYFGPGTRLTVL.